This T cell receptor beta chain is from a study of blood T cells in healthy people across ages. In its sample, this clonotype was seen once. Next came a second PCR, run for roughly 6 to 11 cycles, which used a sample-barcoded 5' primer along with a J-beta primer mix. A single record per CDR3 protein comes from TCRdb applying MiXCR to the 5' RACE reads. The sample contains 1,800,000 or so distinct CDR3 sequences, about 39% of which appear only once. CDR3 length equals 13 residues. V dropped 3 bases and J dropped 6; count of bases not matched to a gene: 6. In germline, CDR1 is SQVTM, CDR2 ANQGSEA. The rearrangement joins TRBV29-1 to TRBJ1-2, with 8 bases fitting TRBD1. The clonotype comes from a human donor in good health. Specimen: blood. CDR3 DNA: TGCAGCGTTGAGATGGACAGGGAAGATGGCTACACCTTC. It encodes CSVEMDREDGYTF.